The entry below describes one TCR beta chain. Its antigen is undetermined. This CDR3 spans 17 amino acids. With 2 bases clipped from V and 3 bases from J, the junction kept 6 bases outside the gene matches. Germline V lookup: CDR1 MNHEY, CDR2 SVGAGI. This sample stems from a study of CD8 T cells in ankylosing spondylitis. The authors made TCR beta libraries by quantitative 5'-RACE with molecular barcodes. From the 5' RACE reads, TCRdb called clonotypes with MiXCR, one entry per CDR3 protein. The table shows hundreds of thousands of distinct CDR3 sequences, with 10% to 15% occurring only once. Overall study results and limits: Characteristic, it appeared, of ankylosing spondylitis blood was a TCR beta motif of fewer than 10 highly homologous variants. A subset of motif variants has previously been described in the synovial fluid and blood of reactive arthritis. Reportedly, disease-linked clones are significantly enriched in ankylosing spondylitis patients' matched synovial fluid. CD8+ cells made up the disease-linked clones, which were relatively rare in peripheral blood.

The V call is TRBV6-5, the J call TRBJ2-3; 12 nucleotides align to TRBD1. The source of this sequence is a male donor with ankylosing spondylitis. Sequenced material: blood, either unsorted or a sorted T cell fraction (not recorded which). The DNA of the CDR3 is TGTGCCAGCAGTTACCGGGACAGGGGGCTTTTTACAGATACGCAGTATTTT. It is translated as CASSYRDRGLFTDTQYF.